The clone carrying this T cell receptor beta chain was observed a few times. The sample belongs to a study of cytomegalovirus exposure and HLA in healthy donors. Germline assignment: CDR1 LNHDA and CDR2 SQIVND (reference sequence). The CDR3 is 14 residues long. V lost 9 bases, J lost 6 bases, and 11 bases stayed unmatched. Primers for the PCR totalled 60 Vbeta and 13 Jbeta. Profiled with immunoSEQ multiplex PCR; TCRdb holds only in-frame clones, not every one. The sample gives around 61,000 clones, about 86% of which show up once; around 1.7% is in the top ten. Sequencing was done on a sample of PBMCs. The sequence was collected from a man aged 35 to 55 in good health and CMV-seronegative. The chain combines TRBV19 with TRBJ1-5; 7 positions agree with TRBD1. CDR3 nucleotide sequence: TGTGCCAGCCGGTATACAGGGGTGAGTCAGCCCCAGCATTTT. This sequence encodes CASRYTGVSQPQHF.